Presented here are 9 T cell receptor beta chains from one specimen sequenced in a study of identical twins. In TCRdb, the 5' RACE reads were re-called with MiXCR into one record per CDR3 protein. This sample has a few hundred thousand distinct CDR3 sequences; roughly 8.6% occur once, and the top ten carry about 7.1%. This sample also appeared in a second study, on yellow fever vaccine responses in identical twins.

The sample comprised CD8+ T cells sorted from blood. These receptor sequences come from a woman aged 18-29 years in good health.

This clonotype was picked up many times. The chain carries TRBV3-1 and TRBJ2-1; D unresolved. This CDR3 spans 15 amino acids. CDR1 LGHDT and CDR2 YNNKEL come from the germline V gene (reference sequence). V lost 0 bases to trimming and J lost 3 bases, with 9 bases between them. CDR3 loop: CASSQDPTYYNEQFF. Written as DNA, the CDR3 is TGTGCCAGCAGCCAAGATCCGACGTACTACAATGAGCAGTTCTTC.

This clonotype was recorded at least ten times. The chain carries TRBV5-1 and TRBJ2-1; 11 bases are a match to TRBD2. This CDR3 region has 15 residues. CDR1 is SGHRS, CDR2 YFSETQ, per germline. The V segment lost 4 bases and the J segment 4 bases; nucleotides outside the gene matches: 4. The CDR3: CASSTGLAAYNEQFF. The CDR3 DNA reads TGCGCCAGCAGCACGGGACTAGCGGCTTACAATGAGCAGTTCTTC.

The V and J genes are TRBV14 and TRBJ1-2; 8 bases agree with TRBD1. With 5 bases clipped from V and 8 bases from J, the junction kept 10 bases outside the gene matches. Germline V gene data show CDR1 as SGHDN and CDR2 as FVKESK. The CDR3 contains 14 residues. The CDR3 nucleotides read TGTGCCAGCAGCTCAGGGGGCGCGTCTGGCGGCTACACCTTC. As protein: CASSSGGASGGYTF.

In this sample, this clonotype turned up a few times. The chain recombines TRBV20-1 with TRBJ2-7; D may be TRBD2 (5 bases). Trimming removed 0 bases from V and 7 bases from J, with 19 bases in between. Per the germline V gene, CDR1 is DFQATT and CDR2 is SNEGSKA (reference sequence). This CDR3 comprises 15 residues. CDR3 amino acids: CSARDHPAELGEQYF. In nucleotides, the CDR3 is TGCAGTGCTAGAGATCATCCAGCGGAGTTGGGGGAGCAGTACTTC.

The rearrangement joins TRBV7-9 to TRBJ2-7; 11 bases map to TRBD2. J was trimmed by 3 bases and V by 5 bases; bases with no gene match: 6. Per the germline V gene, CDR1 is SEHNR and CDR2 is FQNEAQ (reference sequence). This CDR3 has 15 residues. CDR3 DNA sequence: TGTGCCAGCAGCCACACTAGCGGGGGATTCTACGAGCAGTACTTC. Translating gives CASSHTSGGFYEQYF.

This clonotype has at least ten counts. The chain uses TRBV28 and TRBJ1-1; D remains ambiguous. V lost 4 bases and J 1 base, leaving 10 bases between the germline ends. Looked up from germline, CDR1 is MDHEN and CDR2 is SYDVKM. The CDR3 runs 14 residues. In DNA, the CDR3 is TGTGCCAGCAGTTCGAGCAGGACGAACACTGAAGCTTTCTTT. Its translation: CASSSSRTNTEAFF.

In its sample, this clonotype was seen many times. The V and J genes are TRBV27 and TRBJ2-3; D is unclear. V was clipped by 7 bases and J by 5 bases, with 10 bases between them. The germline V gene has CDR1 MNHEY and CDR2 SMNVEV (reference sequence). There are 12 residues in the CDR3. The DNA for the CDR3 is TGTGCCAGCAATAACGGTGGAGATACGCAGTATTTT. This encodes CASNNGGDTQYF.

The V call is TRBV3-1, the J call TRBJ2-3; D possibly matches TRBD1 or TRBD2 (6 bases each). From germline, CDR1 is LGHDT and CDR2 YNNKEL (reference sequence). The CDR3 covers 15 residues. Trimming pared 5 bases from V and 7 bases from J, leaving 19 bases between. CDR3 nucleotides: TGTGCCAGCAGCAAGGAGGTCCGGGGGACACATACGCAGTATTTT. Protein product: CASSKEVRGTHTQYF.

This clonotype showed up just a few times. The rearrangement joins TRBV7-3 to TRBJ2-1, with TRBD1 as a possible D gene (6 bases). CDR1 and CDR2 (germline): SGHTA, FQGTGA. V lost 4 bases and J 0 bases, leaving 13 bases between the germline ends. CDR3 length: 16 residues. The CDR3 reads CASSWGPQPSYNEQFF. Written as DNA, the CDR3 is TGTGCCAGCAGCTGGGGGCCCCAACCCTCCTACAATGAGCAGTTCTTC.